This T cell receptor beta chain was profiled in a study of T-cell memory formation after mild COVID-19. Study context: Largely, the TCR clusters proved donor specific.

This clonotype was detected only a few times. What it binds is not known. Findings of the study overall: Whereas later expanders leaned CD4+, clones contracting day 15 to 85 showed a balanced CD4/CD8 makeup. Second-wave clones reaching peak frequency on day 37 lacked confirmed SARS-CoV-2 specificity. Cross-reactive memory appears to have joined, as suggested by some responding clones showing up in pre-infection memory.

TCRdb analysed the 5' RACE reads with MiXCR anew, one entry per CDR3 protein. The repertoire holds around 450,000 distinct CDR3 sequences, 20% seen once, with around 8.4% in the top ten. Germline values: CDR1 LNHDA, CDR2 SQIVND (reference sequence). The CDR3 extends over 15 amino acids. V was shortened by 7 bases and J by 0 bases, with 13 bases between the two germline ends. The sequence came from an adult woman who had mild COVID-19 (a few samples of this study predate the infection). Cell type and time point are not known. The chain combines TRBV19 with TRBJ1-3; possibly TRBD1 for D (5 bases). Sequenced input: PBMCs or a T cell subset sorted from them (not recorded which). The CDR3 DNA reads as TGTGCCAGTATAAAAGACAGTCTCTCTGGAAACACCATATATTTT. Translation gives CASIKDSLSGNTIYF.